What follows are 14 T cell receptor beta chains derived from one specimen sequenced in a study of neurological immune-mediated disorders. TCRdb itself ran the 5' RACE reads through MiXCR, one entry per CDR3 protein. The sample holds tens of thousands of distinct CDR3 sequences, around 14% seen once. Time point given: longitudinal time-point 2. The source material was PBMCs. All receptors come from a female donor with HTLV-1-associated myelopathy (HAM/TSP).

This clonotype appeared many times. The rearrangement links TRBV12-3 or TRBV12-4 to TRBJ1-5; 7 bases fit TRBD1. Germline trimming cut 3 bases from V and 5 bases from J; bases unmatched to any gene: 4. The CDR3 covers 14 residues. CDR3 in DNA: TGTGCCAGCAGTTTGGACAGGCAGGATCAGCCCCAGCATTTT. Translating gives CASSLDRQDQPQHF.

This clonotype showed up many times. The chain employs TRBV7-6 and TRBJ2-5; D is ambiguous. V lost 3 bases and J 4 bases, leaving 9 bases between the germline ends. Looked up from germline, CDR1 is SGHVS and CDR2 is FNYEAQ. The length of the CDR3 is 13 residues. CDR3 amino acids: CASSFINGETQYF. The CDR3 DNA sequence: TGTGCCAGCAGCTTTATTAACGGAGAGACCCAGTACTTC. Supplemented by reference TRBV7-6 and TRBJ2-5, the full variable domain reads GAGVSQSPRYKVTKRGQDVALRCDPISGHVSLYWYRQALGQGPEFLTYFNYEAQQDKSGLPNDRFSAERPEGSISTLTIQRTEQRDSAMYRCASSFINGETQYFGPGTRLLVL.

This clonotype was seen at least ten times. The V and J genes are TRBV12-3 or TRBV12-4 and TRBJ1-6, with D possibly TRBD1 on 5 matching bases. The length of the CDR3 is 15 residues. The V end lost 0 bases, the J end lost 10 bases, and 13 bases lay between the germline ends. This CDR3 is CASSLAMPRGSPLHF. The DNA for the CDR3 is TGTGCCAGCAGTTTAGCGATGCCAAGGGGCTCACCCCTCCACTTT.

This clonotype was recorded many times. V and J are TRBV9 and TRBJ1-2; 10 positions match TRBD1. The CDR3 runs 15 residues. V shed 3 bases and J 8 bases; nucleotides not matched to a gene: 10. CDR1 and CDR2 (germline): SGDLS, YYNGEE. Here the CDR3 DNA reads TGTGCCAGCAGCGGTAATCCGGGACAGGGGAGAGGCTACACCTTC. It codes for CASSGNPGQGRGYTF. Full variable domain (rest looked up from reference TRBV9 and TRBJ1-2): DSGVTQTPKHLITATGQRVTLRCSPRSGDLSVYWYQQSLDQGLQFLIQYYNGEERAKGNILERFSAQQFPDLHSELNLSSLELGDSALYFCASSGNPGQGRGYTFGSGTRLTVV.

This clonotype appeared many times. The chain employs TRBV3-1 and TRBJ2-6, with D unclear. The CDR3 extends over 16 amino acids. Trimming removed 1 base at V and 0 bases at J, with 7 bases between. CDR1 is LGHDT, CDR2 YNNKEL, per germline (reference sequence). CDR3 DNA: TGTGCCAGCAGCCAAGGTAGTGTCTCTGGGGCCAACGTCCTGACTTTC. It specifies CASSQGSVSGANVLTF.

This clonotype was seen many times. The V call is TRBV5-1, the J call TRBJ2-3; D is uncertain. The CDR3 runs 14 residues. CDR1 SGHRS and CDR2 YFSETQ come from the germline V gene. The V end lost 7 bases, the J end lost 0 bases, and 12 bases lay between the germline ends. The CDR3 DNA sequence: TGCGCCAGCCGGCTTGGGTACAGCACAGATACGCAGTATTTT. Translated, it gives CASRLGYSTDTQYF.

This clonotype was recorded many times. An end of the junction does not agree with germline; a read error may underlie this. The CDR3 spells CATSREPSGVSYEQYF. In DNA, the CDR3 is TGTGCTACCAGCAGAGAACCCAGCGGGGTCTCCTACGAGCAGTACTTC. The rearrangement links TRBV15 to TRBJ2-7; 7 nucleotides match TRBD2. Germline values: CDR1 LNHNV, CDR2 YYDKDF (reference sequence). The CDR3 totals 16 residues.

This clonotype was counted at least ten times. DNA for the CDR3: TGTGCCAGCAGGAAGGCGTCAACGGGGTACCAAGAGACCCAGTACTTC. Translated, it gives CASRKASTGYQETQYF. The chain links TRBV2 to TRBJ2-5; weak D call: TRBD2 (5 bases). Germline CDR1 is SNHLY and CDR2 is FYNNEI. This CDR3 comprises 16 residues. Trimming pared 6 bases from V and 0 bases from J, leaving 17 bases between.

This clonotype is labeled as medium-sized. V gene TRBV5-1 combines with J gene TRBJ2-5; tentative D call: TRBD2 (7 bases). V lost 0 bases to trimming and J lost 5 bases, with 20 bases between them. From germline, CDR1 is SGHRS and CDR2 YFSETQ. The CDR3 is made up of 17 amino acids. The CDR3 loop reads CASSLEPQGGYQETQYF. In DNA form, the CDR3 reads TGCGCCAGCAGCTTGGAACCACAGGGAGGGTATCAGGAGACCCAGTACTTC.

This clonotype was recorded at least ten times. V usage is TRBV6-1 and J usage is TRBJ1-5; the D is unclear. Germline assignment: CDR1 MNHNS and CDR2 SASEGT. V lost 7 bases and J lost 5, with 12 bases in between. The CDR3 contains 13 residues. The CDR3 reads CASKRWGDQPQHF. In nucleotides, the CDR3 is TGTGCCAGCAAACGATGGGGAGATCAGCCCCAGCATTTT.

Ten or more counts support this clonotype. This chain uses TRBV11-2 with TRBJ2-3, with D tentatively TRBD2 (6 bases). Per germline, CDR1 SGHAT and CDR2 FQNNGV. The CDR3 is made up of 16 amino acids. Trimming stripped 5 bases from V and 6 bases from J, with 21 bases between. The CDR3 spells CASSPAGTSPSDTQYF. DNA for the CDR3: TGTGCCAGCAGCCCCGCCGGGACTTCCCCTAGCGATACGCAGTATTTT.

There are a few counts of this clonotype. CDR3 in amino acids: CASSQDRADSNQPQHF. CDR3 DNA sequence: TGTGCCAGCTCACAAGACAGGGCCGATAGCAATCAGCCCCAGCATTTT. The rearrangement uses TRBV18 and TRBJ1-5, with 7 bases fitting TRBD1. V lost 4 bases and J lost 0; bases outside the gene matches: 6. The CDR3 length is 16 residues. Germline CDR1 reads KGHSH; CDR2 reads LQKENI.

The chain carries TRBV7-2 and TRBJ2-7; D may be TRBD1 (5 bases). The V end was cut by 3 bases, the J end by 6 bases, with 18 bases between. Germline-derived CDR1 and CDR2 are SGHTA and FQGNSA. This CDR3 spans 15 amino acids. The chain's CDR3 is CASSFDRTSNGEQYF. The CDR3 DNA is TGTGCCAGCAGCTTTGACAGAACCTCTAACGGCGAGCAGTACTTC.

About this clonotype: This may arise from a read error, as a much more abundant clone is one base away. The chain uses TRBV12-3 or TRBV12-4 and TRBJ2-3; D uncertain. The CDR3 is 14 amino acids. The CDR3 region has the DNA TGTACCAGCAGTGGGCCCTACTTAGGAGATACGCAGTATTTT. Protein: CTSSGPYLGDTQYF.